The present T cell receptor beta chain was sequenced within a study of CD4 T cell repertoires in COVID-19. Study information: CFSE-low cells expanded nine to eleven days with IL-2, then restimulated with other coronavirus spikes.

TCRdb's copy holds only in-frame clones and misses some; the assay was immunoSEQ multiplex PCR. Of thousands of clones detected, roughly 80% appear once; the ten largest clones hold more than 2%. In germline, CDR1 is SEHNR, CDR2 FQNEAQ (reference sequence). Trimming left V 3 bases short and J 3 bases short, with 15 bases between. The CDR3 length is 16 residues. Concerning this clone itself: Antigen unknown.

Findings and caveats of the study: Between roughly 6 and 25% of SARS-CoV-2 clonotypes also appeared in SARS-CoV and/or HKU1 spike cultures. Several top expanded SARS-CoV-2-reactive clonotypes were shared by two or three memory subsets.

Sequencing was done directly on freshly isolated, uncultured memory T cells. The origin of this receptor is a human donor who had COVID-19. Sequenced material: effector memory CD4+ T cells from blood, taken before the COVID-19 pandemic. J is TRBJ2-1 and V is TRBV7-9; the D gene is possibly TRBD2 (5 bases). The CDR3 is CASSFVGVFYYNEQFF. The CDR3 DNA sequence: TGTGCCAGCAGCTTTGTGGGAGTGTTCTACTACAATGAGCAGTTCTTC. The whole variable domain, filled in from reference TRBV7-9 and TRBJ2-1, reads DTGVSQNPRHKITKRGQNVTFRCDPISEHNRLYWYRQTLGQGPEFLTYFQNEAQLEKSRLLSDRFSAERPKGSFSTLEIQRTEQGDSAMYLCASSFVGVFYYNEQFFGPGTRLTVL.